This TCR beta chain was recovered during a study of lymphopenia after photon versus proton radiotherapy. With 1 base removed from V and 8 bases from J, the gap between germline ends came to 26 bases. The CDR3 covers 18 residues. Germline-derived CDR1 and CDR2 are SEHNR and FQNEAQ (reference sequence). Points on this clone: Its antigen is undetermined.

Overall study results and limits: Proton therapy kept repertoires fairly stable, unlike photons, which gained effector/memory cells. Oligoclonal CD8+ Temra expansion after nadir drove photon patients' diversity drop.

Libraries were prepared by immunoSEQ multiplex PCR; TCRdb keeps only in-frame clonotypes and omits some of them. The table shows 40,000 or so clones, with roughly 85% occurring only once. The sample was peripheral blood, taken from a patient treated with photon-based radiotherapy. This receptor was taken from a man between 35 and 55 years old with gastric cancer. V gene TRBV7-9 combines with J gene TRBJ1-2; TRBD1 is a possible D gene (5 bases). CDR3 bases: TGTGCCAGCAGCTTAGGGGACTATCGTGGGAGGAGAACCGACGGCTACACCTTC. As protein: CASSLGDYRGRRTDGYTF.